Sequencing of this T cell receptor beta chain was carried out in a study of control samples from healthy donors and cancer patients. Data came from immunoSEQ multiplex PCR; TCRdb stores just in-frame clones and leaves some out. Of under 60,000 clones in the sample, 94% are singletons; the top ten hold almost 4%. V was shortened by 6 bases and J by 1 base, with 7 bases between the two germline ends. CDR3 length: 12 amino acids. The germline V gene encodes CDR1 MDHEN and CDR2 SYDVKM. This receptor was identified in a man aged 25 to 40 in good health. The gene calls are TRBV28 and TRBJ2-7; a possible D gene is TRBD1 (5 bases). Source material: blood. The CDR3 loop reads CASRTASYEQYF. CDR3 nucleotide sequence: TGTGCCAGCAGGACAGCATCCTACGAGCAGTACTTC.